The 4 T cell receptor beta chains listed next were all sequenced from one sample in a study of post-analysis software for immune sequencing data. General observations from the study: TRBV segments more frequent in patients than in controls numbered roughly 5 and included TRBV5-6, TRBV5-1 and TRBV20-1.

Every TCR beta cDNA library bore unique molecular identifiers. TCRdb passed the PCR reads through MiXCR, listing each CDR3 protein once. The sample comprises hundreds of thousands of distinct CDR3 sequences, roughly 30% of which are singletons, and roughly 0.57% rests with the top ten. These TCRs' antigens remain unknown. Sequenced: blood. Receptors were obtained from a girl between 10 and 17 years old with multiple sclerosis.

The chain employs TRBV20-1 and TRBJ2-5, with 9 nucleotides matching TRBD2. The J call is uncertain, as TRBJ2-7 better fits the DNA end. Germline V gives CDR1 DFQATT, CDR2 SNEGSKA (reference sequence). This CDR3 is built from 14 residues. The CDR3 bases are TGCAGTGCCCGTAGCGGGAGCCTCGGGGACGAGCAGTACTTC. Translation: CSARSGSLGDEQYF.

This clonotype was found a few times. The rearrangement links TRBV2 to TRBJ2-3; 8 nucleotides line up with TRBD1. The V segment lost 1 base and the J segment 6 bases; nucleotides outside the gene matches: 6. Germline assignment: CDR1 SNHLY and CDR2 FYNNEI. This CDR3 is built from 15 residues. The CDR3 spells CASSEVGQVTDTQYF. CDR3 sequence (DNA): TGTGCCAGCAGTGAAGTGGGACAGGTTACCGATACGCAGTATTTT.

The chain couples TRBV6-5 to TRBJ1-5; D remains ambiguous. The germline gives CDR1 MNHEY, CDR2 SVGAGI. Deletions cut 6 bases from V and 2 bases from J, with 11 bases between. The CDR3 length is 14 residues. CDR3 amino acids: CASRKLGGNQPQHF. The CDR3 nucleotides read TGTGCCAGCAGGAAGTTGGGAGGCAATCAGCCCCAGCATTTT.

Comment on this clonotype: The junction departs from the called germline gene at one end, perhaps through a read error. In DNA form, the CDR3 reads TGTGTCACCAGTGATTTTTGGGGAAACGAGCAGTACTTC. As protein: CVTSDFWGNEQYF. The chain couples TRBV24-1 to TRBJ2-7, with unresolved D. Germline V gives CDR1 KGHDR, CDR2 SFDVKD. The CDR3 loop spans 13 amino acids.